Shown below are 3 T cell receptor beta chains from a single sample sequenced in a study of blood T cell repertoires in COVID-19 (dated by TCRdb to 2020 to 2022). Library generation was performed with the immunoSEQ multiplex PCR assay. The table was pulled from immuneACCESS by TCRdb, which kept in-frame rearrangements only. Such tables lose some clones; where checked, under half of the loss comes from unresolved V genes, and the rest has no known cause. Present in this sample are 55,000 to 90,000 clones, about 88% of which were seen just once. Of the sample, roughly 1.4% is held by the ten largest clones. Sample: peripheral blood. The source of these receptors is a human donor in a cohort sampled during active COVID-19.

The V call is TRBV5-1, the J call TRBJ2-7; 9 bases are shared with TRBD1. The CDR3 extends over 14 amino acids. Trimming took 2 bases from V and 7 from J; bases not matched to a gene: 7. The germline CDR1 and CDR2 sequences are SGHRS and YFSETQ. The DNA for the CDR3 is TGCGCCAGCAGCTTTACAGGGGGCCCTACAGAGCAGTACTTC. Translated: CASSFTGGPTEQYF.

V usage is TRBV7-3 and J usage is TRBJ2-1; D possibly corresponds to TRBD1 (5 bases). CDR3 length: 15 amino acids. The V gene lost 6 bases and the J gene lost 0 bases, with 12 bases spanning the gap. The germline V gene has CDR1 SGHTA and CDR2 FQGTGA. CDR3 protein: CASSHDSSSYNEQFF. The CDR3 coding sequence is TGTGCCAGCAGTCATGACAGTAGCTCCTACAATGAGCAGTTCTTC.

This rearrangement joins TRBV13 to TRBJ1-5; D is uncertain. The CDR3 covers 14 residues. The V end lost 1 base, the J end lost 1 base, and 5 bases lay between the germline ends. Germline V gives CDR1 PRHDT, CDR2 FYEKMQ (reference sequence). CDR3 in amino acids: CASSLAGSNQPQHF. The CDR3 bases are TGTGCCAGCAGCTTAGCGGGGAGCAATCAGCCCCAGCATTTT.